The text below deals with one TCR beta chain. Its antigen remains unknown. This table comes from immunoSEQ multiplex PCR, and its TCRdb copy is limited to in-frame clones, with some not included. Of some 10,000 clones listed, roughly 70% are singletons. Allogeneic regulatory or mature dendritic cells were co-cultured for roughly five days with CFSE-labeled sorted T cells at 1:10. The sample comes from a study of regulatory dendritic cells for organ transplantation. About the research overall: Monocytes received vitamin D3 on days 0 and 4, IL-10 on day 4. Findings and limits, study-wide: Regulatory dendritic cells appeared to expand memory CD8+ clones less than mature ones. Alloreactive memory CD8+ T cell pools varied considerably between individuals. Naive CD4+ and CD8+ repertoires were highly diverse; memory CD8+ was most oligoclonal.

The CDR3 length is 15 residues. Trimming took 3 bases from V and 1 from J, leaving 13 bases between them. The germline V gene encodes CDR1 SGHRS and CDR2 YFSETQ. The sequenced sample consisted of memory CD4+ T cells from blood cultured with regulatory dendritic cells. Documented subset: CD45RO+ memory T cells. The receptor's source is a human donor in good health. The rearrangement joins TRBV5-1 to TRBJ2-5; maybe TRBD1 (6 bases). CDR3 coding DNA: TGCGCCAGCAGCTCGTCCGGGACACCCCAAGAGACCCAGTACTTC. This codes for CASSSSGTPQETQYF. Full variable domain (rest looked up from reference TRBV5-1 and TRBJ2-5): KAGVTQTPRYLIKTRGQQVTLSCSPISGHRSVSWYQQTPGQGLQFLFEYFSETQRNKGNFPGRFSGRQFSNSRSEMNVSTLELGDSALYLCASSSSGTPQETQYFGPGTRLLVL.